This T cell receptor (beta chain) is drawn from a study of cytomegalovirus exposure and HLA in healthy donors. Study-wide context: Genotyping of 300 to 450 donors showed that 70% to 90% belonged to the Caucasian-associated ancestry cluster. Study results and limitations: It was reported that TCR beta sequences correctly inferred the HLA-A and HLA-B alleles for most subjects. Rare TCR sequences dominated, though some public TCRs recurred in many donors. Cytomegalovirus-associated TCR beta chains were listed, numbering 164.

The PCR was carried out with 60 Vbeta primers and 13 Jbeta primers. Sequenced by immunoSEQ multiplex PCR; TCRdb stores in-frame clones only, minus some. The sample shows around 210,000 clones, 70% to 80% of them seen only once. CDR3 size: 13 residues. The germline gives CDR1 MNHEY, CDR2 SVGAGI. Trimming pared 4 bases from V and 1 base from J, leaving 6 bases between. Concerning this clone itself: The target antigen is unknown.

Sequenced material: PBMCs. The clonotype was recovered from a male donor in good health and CMV-seropositive. The V and J genes are TRBV6-5 and TRBJ2-3; D remains unclear. CDR3 bases: TGTGCCAGCAGTTCTACCGGCACAGATACGCAGTATTTT. It yields the protein CASSSTGTDTQYF.